The 19 T cell receptor beta chains given below trace back to one sample, sequenced in a study of blood T cell repertoires in COVID-19. The method was immunoSEQ multiplex PCR; TCRdb's version includes in-frame clones alone and lacks a portion of them. The table has fewer than 500,000 clones, over 65% seen once; the top ten hold around 1%. The sequencing input was peripheral blood. The receptor set was obtained from a human donor with acute or convalescent COVID-19. The donor label of this sample is uncertain.

V usage is TRBV7-4 and J usage is TRBJ1-5; D possibly corresponds to TRBD1 (6 bases). CDR3 length equals 16 residues. V was clipped by 5 bases and J by 6 bases, with 20 bases between them. CDR1 SGHVT and CDR2 SQSDAQ come from the germline V gene. The CDR3: CASSRFTGFGCQPQHF. In DNA, the CDR3 is TGTGCCAGCAGCCGATTCACAGGGTTTGGATGTCAGCCCCAGCATTTT.

V is TRBV19 and J is TRBJ2-1; TRBD1 is a possible D gene (5 bases). Trimming removed 7 bases at V and 9 bases at J, with 16 bases between. This CDR3 is 13 amino acids long. Germline loops: CDR1 LNHDA, CDR2 SQIVND (reference sequence). CDR3 coding DNA: TGTGCCAGTACTAACAGGTGGGTTGGTGAGCAGTTCTTC. It specifies CASTNRWVGEQFF. The entire variable domain, with the rest obtained from reference TRBV19 and TRBJ2-1, is as follows: DGGITQSPKYLFRKEGQNVTLSCEQNLNHDAMYWYRQDPGQGLRLIYYSQIVNDFQKGDIAEGYSVSREKKESFPLTVTSAQKNPTAFYLCASTNRWVGEQFFGPGTRLTVL.

V and J are TRBV7-9 and TRBJ2-7; tentatively, D is TRBD2 (6 bases). CDR1 SEHNR and CDR2 FQNEAQ come from the germline V gene (reference sequence). Trimming removed 5 bases at V and 3 bases at J, with 11 bases between. The CDR3 has 13 residues. The CDR3 DNA is TGTGCCAGCAGCCAGCAGGGAGGCTACGAGCAGTACTTC. The encoded protein is CASSQQGGYEQYF.

The table lists this clone with a count of one. The chain couples TRBV27 to TRBJ2-1; TRBD2 agrees at 8 bases. V shed 5 bases, J shed 0 bases, and the junction held 6 bases outside the gene matches. Germline assignment: CDR1 MNHEY and CDR2 SMNVEV (reference sequence). The CDR3 runs to 16 residues. CDR3 nucleotides: TGTGCCAGCAGTCGACTAGCGTATAGCTCCTACAATGAGCAGTTCTTC. Translated: CASSRLAYSSYNEQFF.

This sequence joins TRBV30 and TRBJ2-1; D may be TRBD1 (6 bases). The V gene's germline CDR1 is GTSNPN and CDR2 SVGIG (reference sequence). There are 15 residues in the CDR3. V was clipped by 1 base and J by 5 bases, with 15 bases between them. CDR3 sequence reads: CAWSALGAANNEQFF. Here the CDR3 DNA reads TGTGCCTGGAGTGCCCTGGGGGCTGCAAACAATGAGCAGTTCTTC.

Only a few counts were recorded for this clone. The chain couples TRBV29-1 to TRBJ1-6; D might be TRBD1 (6 bases). The V end was cut by 5 bases, the J end by 2 bases, with 10 bases between. The CDR3 runs to 14 residues. From germline, CDR1 is SQVTM and CDR2 ANQGSEA. In nucleotides, the CDR3 is TGCAGCGTTCAAACAGGGACCTATAATTCACCCCTCCACTTT. Translated: CSVQTGTYNSPLHF. The entire variable domain, with the rest obtained from reference TRBV29-1 and TRBJ1-6, is as follows: SAVISQKPSRDICQRGTSLTIQCQVDSQVTMMFWYRQQPGQSLTLIATANQGSEATYESGFVIDKFPISRPNLTFSTLTVSNMSPEDSSIYLCSVQTGTYNSPLHFGNGTRLTVT.

The chain links TRBV5-4 to TRBJ2-5, with D maybe TRBD1 (6 bases). The CDR3 sequence is 15 residues long. The ends were cut back, 3 bases at V and 3 bases at J, with 15 bases in the middle. Germline CDR1 is SGHNT and CDR2 is YYREEE (reference sequence). The CDR3, as DNA: TGTGCCAGCAGCTCACCGGGACAACGTGAAGAGACCCAGTACTTC. Encoded protein: CASSSPGQREETQYF.

This clone turned up a few times. The V call is TRBV6-6, the J call TRBJ2-1, with 7 bases aligning to TRBD2. J gave up 1 base and V 2 bases, and 5 bases lay outside the gene matches. CDR1 and CDR2 from the germline V gene are MNHNY and SVGAGI (reference sequence). This CDR3 is built from 16 residues. As DNA, the CDR3 is TGTGCCAGCAGTTACCAGCGGGGCGGGTCCTACAATGAGCAGTTCTTC. Amino acid sequence: CASSYQRGGSYNEQFF.

V usage is TRBV28 and J usage is TRBJ2-1, with a weak D call TRBD1 (6 bases). Trimming took off 4 bases at V and 3 bases at J, with 10 bases between the two ends. Germline V CDR1 and CDR2: MDHEN, SYDVKM. This CDR3 is 14 amino acids long. CDR3 protein: CASSSWGHYNEQFF. CDR3 bases: TGTGCCAGCAGTTCATGGGGACACTACAATGAGCAGTTCTTC.

The gene calls are TRBV5-1 and TRBJ2-4; perhaps TRBD1 as D (6 bases). Germline V gives CDR1 SGHRS, CDR2 YFSETQ. V was clipped by 0 bases and J by 3 bases, with 13 bases between them. This CDR3 has 16 amino acids. The CDR3 DNA sequence: TGCGCCAGCAGCTTGGATGGGGGCGCGGGCAAAAACATTCAGTACTTC. Its protein is CASSLDGGAGKNIQYF.

The genes are TRBV3-1 (or the pseudogene TRBV3-2) and TRBJ1-4, with 9 bases identical to TRBD1. The CDR3 covers 17 residues. V was pared by 2 bases and J by 14 bases, with 18 bases of the junction left unmatched. The germline V gene has CDR1 LGHDT and CDR2 YNNKEL (reference sequence). The CDR3 here is CASSQHTTGGPKSGLFF. The CDR3 nucleotides are TGTGCCAGCAGCCAACATACGACAGGGGGGCCCAAAAGCGGCCTGTTTTTT.

This clone has more than one count but fewer than ten. The chain couples TRBV18 to TRBJ1-5; D gene uncertain. Germline V gives CDR1 KGHSH, CDR2 LQKENI. This CDR3 comprises 15 residues. V was cut by 2 bases and J by 0 bases, with 8 bases left in between. The CDR3 is CASSPRRDSNQPQHF. The DNA for the CDR3 is TGTGCCAGCTCACCAAGGAGAGATAGCAATCAGCCCCAGCATTTT. Full variable domain (missing parts from reference TRBV18 and TRBJ1-5): NAGVMQNPRHLVRRRGQEARLRCSPMKGHSHVYWYRQLPEEGLKFMVYLQKENIIDESGMPKERFSAEFPKEGPSILRIQQVVRGDSAAYFCASSPRRDSNQPQHFGDGTRLSIL.

J is TRBJ2-2 and V is TRBV15; 7 bases line up with TRBD2. Germline V gene data show CDR1 as LNHNV and CDR2 as YYDKDF (reference sequence). The trim removed 0 bases at V and 8 bases at J, leaving 6 bases unmatched. CDR3 length: 15 amino acids. The CDR3 DNA reads TGTGCCACCAGCAGAGAAGCGGGGTGGAGAGGGGAGCTGTTTTTT. It codes for CATSREAGWRGELFF.

As to this clone: The identical CDR3 is also encoded by other nucleotide sequences in the sample. The rearrangement joins TRBV28 to TRBJ1-5, with 9 positions matching TRBD1. The CDR3 contains 17 residues. Germline V gene sequence: CDR1 MDHEN, CDR2 SYDVKM. Trimming removed 5 bases from V and 0 bases from J; junction bases left unmatched: 8. CDR3 protein: CASSGTGGPYSNQPQHF. The CDR3 nucleotides are TGTGCCAGCAGTGGAACAGGGGGCCCTTATAGCAATCAGCCCCAGCATTTT.

In its sample, this clone was seen once. The chain employs TRBV3-1 (or the pseudogene TRBV3-2) and TRBJ2-7, with unresolved D. Looked up from germline, CDR1 is LGHDT and CDR2 is YNNKEL (reference sequence). V was trimmed by 0 bases and J by 1 base, leaving 7 bases between them. CDR3 length equals 14 residues. The CDR3 sequence: CASSQEWASYEQYF. CDR3 nucleotide sequence: TGTGCCAGCAGCCAAGAATGGGCATCCTACGAGCAGTACTTC.

The genes are TRBV6-1 and TRBJ1-3; 11 nucleotides line up with TRBD1. The length of the CDR3 is 17 residues. V shed 3 bases, J shed 3 bases, and the junction held 7 bases outside the gene matches. Germline V gene lookup returns CDR1 MNHNS and CDR2 SASEGT. CDR3 in DNA: TGTGCCAGCAGTGATCCCGGACAGGGGGCGTTTGGAAACACCATATATTTT. It codes for CASSDPGQGAFGNTIYF.

CDR3 DNA sequence: TGTGCCAGCAGCGACCACAGGGCCCCCGAGACCCAGTACTTC. Amino acid sequence: CASSDHRAPETQYF. The rearrangement uses TRBV9 and TRBJ2-5, with D possibly matching TRBD1 (6 bases). V lost 3 bases to trimming and J lost 5 bases, with 14 bases between them. The germline gives CDR1 SGDLS, CDR2 YYNGEE. This CDR3 is 14 amino acids long.

V usage is TRBV7-9 and J usage is TRBJ2-5; TRBD1 might be the D (6 bases). This CDR3 region has 14 residues. Trimming cost V 5 bases and J 7 bases, with 17 bases left between them. Germline-derived CDR1 and CDR2 are SEHNR and FQNEAQ (reference sequence). Here the CDR3 reads CASSLSTGPATQYF. Written as DNA, the CDR3 is TGTGCCAGCAGCCTATCCACAGGGCCCGCGACCCAGTACTTC. The full variable domain, in which reference TRBV7-9 and TRBJ2-5 provide the parts outside the CDR3, is DTGVSQNPRHKITKRGQNVTFRCDPISEHNRLYWYRQTLGQGPEFLTYFQNEAQLEKSRLLSDRFSAERPKGSFSTLEIQRTEQGDSAMYLCASSLSTGPATQYFGPGTRLLVL.

This chain links TRBV9 with TRBJ1-1; D gene uncertain. Trimming pared 0 bases from V and 0 bases from J, leaving 15 bases between. Germline V lookup: CDR1 SGDLS, CDR2 YYNGEE. This CDR3 has 17 amino acids. CDR3 sequence: CASSVASLTTLNTEAFF. As DNA, the CDR3 is TGTGCCAGCAGCGTAGCTTCCCTGACAACACTGAACACTGAAGCTTTCTTT.